There are a few counts of the clone carrying this T cell receptor (beta chain). The sample comes from a study of blood T cell repertoires in COVID-19. Study background: The samples span acute and convalescent COVID-19 from the United States, Italy and Spain. Sample material is recorded as cDNA or gDNA derived from T cells, B-cell-depleted T cells, or PBMCs.

Unmatched junction bases numbered 6, after V lost 4 bases and J lost 5 bases. Looked up from germline, CDR1 is MGHRA and CDR2 is YSYEKL. The length of the CDR3 is 17 residues. As processed by the authors: Scientists estimated how many nucleated cells there were by amplifying reference gene primers. Measured with immunoSEQ multiplex PCR; TCRdb has only the in-frame clones, and not every one. V and J calls plus clone size are reproduced from that table; the DNA served to infer D and trimming. Of about 130,000 clones listed, more than 80% are singletons. Individuals drawn from approximately 22 US areas were about 18 to 95 years old.

V gene TRBV4-1 combines with J gene TRBJ2-3, with 16 bases lining up with TRBD2. The TCR originated in a man aged 45-65 years who had recovered from COVID-19. The specimen sequenced was PBMCs or T cells enriched from blood (not recorded which). Written as DNA, the CDR3 is TGCGCCAGCAGCCGGGTAGGGACTAGCGGGGGGGGAGATACGCAGTATTTT. It yields the protein CASSRVGTSGGGDTQYF.